Listed here is a single T cell receptor beta chain. The data were obtained in a study of T-cell memory formation after mild COVID-19. TCR alpha and TCR beta cDNA libraries with sample barcodes and UMIs came from 5'RACE using constant-segment primers. TCRdb itself ran the 5' RACE reads through MiXCR, one entry per CDR3 protein. The sample carries about 100,000 distinct CDR3 sequences, roughly 10% recorded once. This CDR3 has 15 residues. Trimming left V 4 bases short and J 2 bases short, with 17 bases between. Germline values: CDR1 SQVTM, CDR2 ANQGSEA. The TCR was taken from a man aged 18 to 29 who had mild COVID-19 (a few samples of this study predate the infection). Cell type and time point are not known. The chain carries TRBV29-1 and TRBJ2-5, with TRBD2 as a possible D gene (6 bases). The source material was PBMCs or a T cell subset sorted from them (not recorded which). CDR3 in amino acids: CSVALLLAGQETQYF. The CDR3 DNA sequence: TGCAGCGTTGCCCTCCTCCTTGCGGGGCAAGAGACCCAGTACTTC.